This T cell receptor beta chain was sequenced in a study of tumor and adjacent non-tumor tissue in lung cancer. TCRbeta libraries were built with three rounds of nested PCR, modified from ARM-PCR. TCRdb re-called the multiplex PCR reads with MiXCR, one entry per CDR3 protein. This repertoire shows fewer than 130,000 distinct CDR3 sequences, over 75% found once; its top ten account for more than 20%. RNA was extracted from bulk tissue without any cell sorting. Sequenced material: lung tumor tissue. This TCR came from a man in his 70s with non-small cell lung cancer.

CDR3 loop: CANIPGPGNTNEQFF. The CDR3 nucleotides read TGTGCCAACATTCCGGGACCAGGCAATACCAATGAGCAGTTCTTC. The chain joins TRBV6-2 or TRBV6-3 to TRBJ2-1; D is tentatively TRBD1 or TRBD2 (5 bases each). V lost 10 bases and J 6 bases, leaving 22 bases between the germline ends. CDR3 length: 15 amino acids. Germline V lookup: CDR1 MNHEY, CDR2 SVGEGT.